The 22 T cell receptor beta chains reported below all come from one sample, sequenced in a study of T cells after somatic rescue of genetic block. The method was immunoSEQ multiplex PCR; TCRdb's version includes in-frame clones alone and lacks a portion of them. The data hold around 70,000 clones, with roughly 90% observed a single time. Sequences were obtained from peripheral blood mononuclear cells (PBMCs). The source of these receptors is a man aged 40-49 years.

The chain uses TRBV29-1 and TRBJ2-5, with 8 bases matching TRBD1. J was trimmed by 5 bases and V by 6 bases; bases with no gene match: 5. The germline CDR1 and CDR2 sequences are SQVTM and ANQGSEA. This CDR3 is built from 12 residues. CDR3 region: CSVPTGDETQYF. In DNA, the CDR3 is TGCAGCGTCCCGACAGGGGACGAGACCCAGTACTTC.

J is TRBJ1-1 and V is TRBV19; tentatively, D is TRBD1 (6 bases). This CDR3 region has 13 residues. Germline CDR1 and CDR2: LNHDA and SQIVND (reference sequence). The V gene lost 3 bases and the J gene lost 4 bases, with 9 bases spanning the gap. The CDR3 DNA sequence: TGTGCCAGTAGTATCCTCAGGGGCACTGAAGCTTTCTTT. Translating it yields CASSILRGTEAFF.

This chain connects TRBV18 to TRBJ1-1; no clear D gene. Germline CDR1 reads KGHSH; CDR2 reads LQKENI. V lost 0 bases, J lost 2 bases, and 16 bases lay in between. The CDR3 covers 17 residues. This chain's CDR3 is CASSPPNPRQPNTEAFF. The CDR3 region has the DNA TGTGCCAGCTCACCACCTAACCCCCGACAACCCAACACTGAAGCTTTCTTT.

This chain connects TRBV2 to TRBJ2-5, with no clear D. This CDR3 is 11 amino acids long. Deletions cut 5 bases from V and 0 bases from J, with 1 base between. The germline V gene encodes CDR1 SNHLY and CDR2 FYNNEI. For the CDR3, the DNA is TGTGCCAGCAGTAACCAAGAGACCCAGTACTTC. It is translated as CASSNQETQYF. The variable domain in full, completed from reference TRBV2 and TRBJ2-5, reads EPEVTQTPSHQVTQMGQEVILRCVPISNHLYFYWYRQILGQKVEFLVSFYNNEISEKSEIFDDQFSVERPDGSNFTLKIRSTKLEDSAMYFCASSNQETQYFGPGTRLLVL.

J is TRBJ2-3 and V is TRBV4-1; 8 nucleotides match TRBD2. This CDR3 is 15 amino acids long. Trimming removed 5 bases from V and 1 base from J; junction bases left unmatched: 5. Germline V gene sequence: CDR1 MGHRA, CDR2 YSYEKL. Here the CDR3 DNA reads TGCGCCAGCAGCTTTCCGGGACTAGGCACAGATACGCAGTATTTT. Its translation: CASSFPGLGTDTQYF.

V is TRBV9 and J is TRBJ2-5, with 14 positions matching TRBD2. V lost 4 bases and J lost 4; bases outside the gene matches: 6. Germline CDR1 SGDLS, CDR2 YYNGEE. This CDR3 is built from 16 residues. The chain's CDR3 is CASSPGLAGGGETQYF. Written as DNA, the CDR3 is TGTGCCAGCAGCCCCGGACTAGCGGGAGGAGGAGAGACCCAGTACTTC.

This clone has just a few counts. The CDR3 reads CASSEGSGELFF. As DNA, the CDR3 is TGTGCCAGCAGTGAAGGCTCCGGGGAGCTGTTTTTT. V gene TRBV6-1 combines with J gene TRBJ2-2; D call uncertain. CDR3 size: 12 residues. V was pared by 1 base and J by 6 bases, with 3 bases between. Germline V gene data show CDR1 as MNHNS and CDR2 as SASEGT.

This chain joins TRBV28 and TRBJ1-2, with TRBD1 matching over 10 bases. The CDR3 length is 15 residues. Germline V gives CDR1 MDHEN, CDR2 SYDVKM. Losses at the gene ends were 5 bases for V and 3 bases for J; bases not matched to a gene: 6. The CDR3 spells CASSLGGTGDYGYTF. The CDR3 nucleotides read TGTGCCAGCAGTCTCGGTGGGACAGGGGACTATGGCTACACCTTC.

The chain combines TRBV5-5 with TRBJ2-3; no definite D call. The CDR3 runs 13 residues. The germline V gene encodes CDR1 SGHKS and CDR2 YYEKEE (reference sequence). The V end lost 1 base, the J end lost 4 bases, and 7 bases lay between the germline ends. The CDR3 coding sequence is TGTGCCAGCAGCTTGCTCACTCCAGATACGCAGTATTTT. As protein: CASSLLTPDTQYF.

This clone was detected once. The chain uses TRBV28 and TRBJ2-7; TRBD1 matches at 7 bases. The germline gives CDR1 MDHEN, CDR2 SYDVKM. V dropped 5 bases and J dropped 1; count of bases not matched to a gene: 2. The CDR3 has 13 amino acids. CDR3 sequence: CASSEDRSYEQYF. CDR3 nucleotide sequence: TGTGCCAGCAGTGAGGACAGGTCCTACGAGCAGTACTTC.

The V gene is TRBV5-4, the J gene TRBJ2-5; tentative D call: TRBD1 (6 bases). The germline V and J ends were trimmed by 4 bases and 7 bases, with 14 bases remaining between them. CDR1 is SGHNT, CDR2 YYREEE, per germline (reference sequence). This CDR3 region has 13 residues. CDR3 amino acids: CASSNGPRGTQYF. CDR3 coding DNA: TGTGCCAGCAGCAACGGCCCCAGGGGGACCCAGTACTTC.

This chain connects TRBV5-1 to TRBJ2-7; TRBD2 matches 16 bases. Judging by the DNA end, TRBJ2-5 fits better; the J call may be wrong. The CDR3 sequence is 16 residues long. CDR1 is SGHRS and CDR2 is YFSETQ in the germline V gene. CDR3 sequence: CASSAGTSGGAETQYF. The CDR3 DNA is TGCGCCAGCAGCGCCGGGACTAGCGGGGGGGCAGAGACCCAGTACTTC.

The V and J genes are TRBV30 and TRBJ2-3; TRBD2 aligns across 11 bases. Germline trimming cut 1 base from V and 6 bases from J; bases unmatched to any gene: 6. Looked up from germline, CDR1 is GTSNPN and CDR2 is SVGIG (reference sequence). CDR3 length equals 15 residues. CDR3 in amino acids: CAWSATSGGGDTQYF. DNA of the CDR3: TGTGCCTGGAGTGCCACTAGCGGGGGAGGGGATACGCAGTATTTT.

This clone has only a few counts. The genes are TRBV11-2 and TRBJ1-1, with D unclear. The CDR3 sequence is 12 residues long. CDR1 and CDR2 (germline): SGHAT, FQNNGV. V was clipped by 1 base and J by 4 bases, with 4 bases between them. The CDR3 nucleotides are TGTGCCAGCAGCTTAGTTGTCACTGAAGCTTTCTTT. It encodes CASSLVVTEAFF.

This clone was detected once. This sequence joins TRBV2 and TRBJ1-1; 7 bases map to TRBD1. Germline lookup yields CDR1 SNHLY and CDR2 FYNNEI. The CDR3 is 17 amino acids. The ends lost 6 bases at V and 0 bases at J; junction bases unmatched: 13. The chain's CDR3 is CASSPSSRDSMNTEAFF. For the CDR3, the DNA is TGTGCCAGCAGCCCATCTTCCCGGGACAGTATGAACACTGAAGCTTTCTTT.

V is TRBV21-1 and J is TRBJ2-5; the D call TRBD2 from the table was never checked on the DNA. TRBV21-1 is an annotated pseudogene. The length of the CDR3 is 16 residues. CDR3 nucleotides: TGTGCCAGCAGTTCTAGCGGGAGGACCCGCCAAGAGACCCAGTACTTC. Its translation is CASSSSGRTRQETQYF.

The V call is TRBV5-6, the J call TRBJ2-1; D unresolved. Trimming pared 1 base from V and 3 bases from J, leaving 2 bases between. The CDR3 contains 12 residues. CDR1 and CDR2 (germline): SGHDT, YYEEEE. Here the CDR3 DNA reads TGTGCCAGCAGCTTGAACTACAATGAGCAGTTCTTC. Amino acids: CASSLNYNEQFF.

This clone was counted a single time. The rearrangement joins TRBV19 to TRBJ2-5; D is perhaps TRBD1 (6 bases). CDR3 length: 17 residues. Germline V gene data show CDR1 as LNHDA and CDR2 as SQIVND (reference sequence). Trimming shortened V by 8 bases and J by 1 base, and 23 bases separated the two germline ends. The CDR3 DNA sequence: TGTGCCAGTTTCTCCGGGACACTTGGCGGGCCCCAAGAGACCCAGTACTTC. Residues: CASFSGTLGGPQETQYF. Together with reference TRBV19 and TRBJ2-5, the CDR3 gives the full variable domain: DGGITQSPKYLFRKEGQNVTLSCEQNLNHDAMYWYRQDPGQGLRLIYYSQIVNDFQKGDIAEGYSVSREKKESFPLTVTSAQKNPTAFYLCASFSGTLGGPQETQYFGPGTRLLVL.

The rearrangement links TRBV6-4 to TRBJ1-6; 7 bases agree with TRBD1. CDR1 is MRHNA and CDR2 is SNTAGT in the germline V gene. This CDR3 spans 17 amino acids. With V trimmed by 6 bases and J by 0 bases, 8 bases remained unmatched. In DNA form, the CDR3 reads TGTGCCAGCAGGAAGGGGGCAGATTTCTCCTATAATTCACCCCTCCACTTT. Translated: CASRKGADFSYNSPLHF.

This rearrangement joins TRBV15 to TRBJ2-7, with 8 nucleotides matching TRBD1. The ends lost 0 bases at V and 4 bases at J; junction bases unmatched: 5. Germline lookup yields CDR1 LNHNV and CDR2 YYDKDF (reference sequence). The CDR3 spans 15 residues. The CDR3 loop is CATSRDGQGAYEQYF. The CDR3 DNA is TGTGCCACCAGCAGAGATGGGCAGGGGGCGTACGAGCAGTACTTC.

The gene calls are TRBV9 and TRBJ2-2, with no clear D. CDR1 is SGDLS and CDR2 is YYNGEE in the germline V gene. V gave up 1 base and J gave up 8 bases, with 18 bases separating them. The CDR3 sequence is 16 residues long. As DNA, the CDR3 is TGTGCCAGCAGCGTAAGGCCCCTTAGAGAGAATGGGGAGCTGTTTTTT. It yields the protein CASSVRPLRENGELFF.

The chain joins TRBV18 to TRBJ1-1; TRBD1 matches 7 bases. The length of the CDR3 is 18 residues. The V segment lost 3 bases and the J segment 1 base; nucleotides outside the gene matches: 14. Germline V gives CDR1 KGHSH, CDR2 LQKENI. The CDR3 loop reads CASSPYLQPGQRNTEAFF. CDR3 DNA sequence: TGTGCCAGCTCACCCTACCTTCAACCGGGACAGAGGAACACTGAAGCTTTCTTT.